The rows below give T cell receptor beta chains drawn from one sample of a study of long-term antiretroviral therapy in people with HIV. Profiling relied on immunoSEQ multiplex PCR, and the TCRdb table lists in-frame clones only, not all of them. The sample contains some 19,000 clones, around nine tenths of which appear only once. Sequencing used unsorted PBMCs, obtained 0.5 years after starting antiretroviral therapy. Every receptor here comes from a man aged 35 to 55 with HIV. The CDR3 runs from the conserved cysteine through the conserved F or W. Each record gives: clone size, D gene, V gene, J gene, CDR3 DNA, CDR3 protein. A D gene is named only where the DNA matches it firmly. The size of a clone is reported for some rows only, either as once, few or many, or as a class for expanded clones.

>.|TRBD2|TRBV5-1|TRBJ2-5
TGCGCCAGCAGCTCCACGGTTGGGGGGGATAAAGAGACCCAGTACTTC
CASSSTVGGDKETQYF
>once|TRBD1|TRBV5-4|TRBJ1-1
TGTGCCAGCAGCCCGGACAGGGCAGCCGTCGAAGCTTTCTTT
CASSPDRAAVEAFF
>.|.|TRBV13|TRBJ2-7
TGTGCCAGCAGCTTAGGGAAGGGTCTTGGCGAGCAGTACTTC
CASSLGKGLGEQYF
>.|.|TRBV7-2|TRBJ2-1
TGTGCCAGCAGCTCTTTGTTTGAGCAGTTCTTC
CASSSLFEQFF
>.|.|TRBV12-5|TRBJ1-1
TGTGCTAGTGGCTGGGACTTCTCCGAAGCTTTCTTT
CASGWDFSEAFF
>few|TRBD1|TRBV4-1|TRBJ2-1
TGCGCCAGCAGCCAAGGTGGGACAGGGGTCCCCTACAATGAGCAGTTCTTC
CASSQGGTGVPYNEQFF
>.|.|TRBV5-4|TRBJ2-7
TGTGCCAGCAGCCTGGGCAGGGCACCCTACGAGCAGTACTTC
CASSLGRAPYEQYF
>.|TRBD2|TRBV18|TRBJ2-7
TGTGCCAGCTCAGGACTAGCGGGCCCCCACTACGAGCAGTACTTC
CASSGLAGPHYEQYF
>.|.|TRBV21-1|TRBJ2-7
TGTGCCAGCAGCAAAGGCTGGGACGCGGGGGAGCAGTACTTC
CASSKGWDAGEQYF
>.|.|TRBV5-6|TRBJ2-1
TGTGCCAGCAGCTTGGGGTCCGGGACACATTACAATGAGCAGTTCTTC
CASSLGSGTHYNEQFF
>.|.|TRBV29-1|TRBJ2-4
TGCAGCGTTGTAGCAAGCTTAACGGCCAAAAACATTCAGTACTTC
CSVVASLTAKNIQYF
>once|TRBD1|TRBV18|TRBJ1-4
TGTGCCAGCTCACCCGGGACAGGCGGTAATGAAAAACTGTTTTTT
CASSPGTGGNEKLFF
>.|TRBD1|TRBV6-6|TRBJ1-5
TGTGCCAGCAGAGACACAGGGGAGGGCAATCAGCCCCAGCATTTT
CASRDTGEGNQPQHF
>once|TRBD2|TRBV7-2|TRBJ2-7
TGTGCCAGCGGATCGGGAGCGGGAGGGCCTCAAGAGCAGTACTTC
CASGSGAGGPQEQYF
>.|.|TRBV27|TRBJ1-5
TGTGCCAGCAGCCCTGCGCCGGGCCATCAGCCCCAGCATTTT
CASSPAPGHQPQHF
>.|.|TRBV21-1|TRBJ1-5
TGTGCCAGCAGCAGGGAACGCAATCAGCCCCAGCATTTT
CASSRERNQPQHF
>once|.|TRBV5-1|TRBJ1-5
TGCGCCAGCAGCTTGGGTCTCGAGGCTCAGCCCCAGCATTTT
CASSLGLEAQPQHF
>few|TRBD1|TRBV10-3|TRBJ1-5
TGTGCCACAGACAGGGTAGAAGGGAATCAGCCCCAGCATTTT
CATDRVEGNQPQHF
>.|TRBD2|TRBV11-2|TRBJ2-2
TGTGCCAGCAGCTTAGGAAATAGCGGGAGCACCGGGGAGCTGTTTTTT
CASSLGNSGSTGELFF
>.|.|TRBV20-1|TRBJ1-1
TGCAGTCTCGAGATGACTTTCTTT
CSLEMTFF
>.|TRBD2|TRBV25-1|TRBJ2-5
TGTGCCAGCAGCGCCATGGGCGGGGGGGCGTTCGGGGAGACCCAGTACTTC
CASSAMGGGAFGETQYF
>.|TRBD2|TRBV5-1|TRBJ2-5
TGCGCCAGCAGCTTGGAACTAGCGGGAGAGACCCAGTACTTC
CASSLELAGETQYF
>.|.|TRBV18|TRBJ2-5
TGTGCCAGCTCACCTTTGGGACCTAAGTACCAAGAGACCCAGTACTTC
CASSPLGPKYQETQYF
>.|.|TRBV7-6|TRBJ2-2
TGTGCCAGCAGCGGCCCCGGGGGGCCCAACACCGGGGAGCTGTTTTTT
CASSGPGGPNTGELFF